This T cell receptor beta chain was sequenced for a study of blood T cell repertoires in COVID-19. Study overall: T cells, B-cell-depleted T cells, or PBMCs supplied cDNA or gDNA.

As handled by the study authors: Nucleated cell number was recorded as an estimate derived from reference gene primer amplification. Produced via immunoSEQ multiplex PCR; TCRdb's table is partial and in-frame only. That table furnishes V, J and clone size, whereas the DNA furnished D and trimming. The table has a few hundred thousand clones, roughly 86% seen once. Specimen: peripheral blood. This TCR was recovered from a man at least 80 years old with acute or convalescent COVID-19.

The CDR3 bases are TGTGCCAGCAGCTTGTATGGGGACAGTGAAGAAGCTTTCTTT. As protein: CASSLYGDSEEAFF. V is TRBV5-6 and J is TRBJ1-1, with 7 bases matching TRBD1. This CDR3 contains 14 residues. Germline CDR1 is SGHDT and CDR2 is YYEEEE. The V and J ends lost 1 base and 8 bases, in that order; junction bases with no gene match: 8.